This T cell receptor (beta chain) was profiled in a study of technical replicates of blood from a handful of donors. TCRdb's table, derived via immunoSEQ multiplex PCR, lists solely in-frame clones and lacks some. This table has tens of thousands of clones, 85% to 95% appearing once. Trimming removed 0 bases at V and 5 bases at J, with 6 bases between. Per the germline V gene, CDR1 is LGHNA and CDR2 is YSLEER. The length of the CDR3 is 13 residues. The clonotype comes from a human donor in good health. The chain joins TRBV4-3 to TRBJ2-3; D perhaps matches TRBD1 (6 bases). The sample comprised T cells isolated from PBMCs. The CDR3 loop reads CASSQDRGDTQYF. The CDR3 DNA follows: TGCGCCAGCAGCCAAGACAGGGGAGATACGCAGTATTTT.